This TCR beta chain comes out of a study of blood T cell repertoires in COVID-19. As for the study in general: Whether acute or convalescent, the COVID-19 samples came from the United States, Italy and Spain. T cells, B-cell-depleted T cells, or PBMCs supplied cDNA or gDNA.

As processed by the authors: Reference gene primers were amplified, and this amplification served to estimate nucleated cell counts. The table came from immunoSEQ multiplex PCR; TCRdb's copy has only in-frame clones and leaves some out. D and trimming come from the DNA, and the V and J calls and clone size come from that table. In the table there are over 95,000 clones, less than 85% of which are singletons. The CDR3 is made up of 11 amino acids. CDR1 and CDR2 from the germline V gene are MNHEY and SVGAGI. The V end lost 6 bases, the J end lost 8 bases, and 10 bases lay between the germline ends. The TCR was taken from a human donor in a cohort sampled during active COVID-19. Sequencing was carried out using peripheral blood. This chain connects TRBV6-5 to TRBJ1-1; the D gene is possibly TRBD1 (6 bases). The DNA of the CDR3 is TGTGCCAGCAGACGACAGGCGGAAGCTTTCTTT. Translated, it gives CASRRQAEAFF.